This T cell receptor beta chain came from a study of cytomegalovirus exposure and HLA in healthy donors. Findings of the study overall: After further analysis at a later stage, around 17,000 TCR beta sequences were associated with HLA alleles at 0.05 false discovery rate.

It was with 60 Vbeta and 13 Jbeta primers that the PCR ran. Data came from immunoSEQ multiplex PCR; TCRdb stores just in-frame clones and leaves some out. The sample lists about 100,000 clones; approximately 75% were seen once. This clone appeared once. The antigen remains unidentified. V trimming: 2 bases; J trimming: 4 bases; junction bases outside the gene matches: 2. Per germline, CDR1 SGHAT and CDR2 FQNNGV. The CDR3 totals 14 residues. This clonotype was sampled from a woman between 65 and 79 years old in good health and CMV-seropositive. The sample comprised PBMCs. The chain links TRBV11-2 to TRBJ2-1; 7 bases are a match to TRBD1. CDR3 sequence: CASSLTGAYNEQFF. The CDR3 DNA is TGTGCCAGCAGCTTAACAGGGGCTTACAATGAGCAGTTCTTC.